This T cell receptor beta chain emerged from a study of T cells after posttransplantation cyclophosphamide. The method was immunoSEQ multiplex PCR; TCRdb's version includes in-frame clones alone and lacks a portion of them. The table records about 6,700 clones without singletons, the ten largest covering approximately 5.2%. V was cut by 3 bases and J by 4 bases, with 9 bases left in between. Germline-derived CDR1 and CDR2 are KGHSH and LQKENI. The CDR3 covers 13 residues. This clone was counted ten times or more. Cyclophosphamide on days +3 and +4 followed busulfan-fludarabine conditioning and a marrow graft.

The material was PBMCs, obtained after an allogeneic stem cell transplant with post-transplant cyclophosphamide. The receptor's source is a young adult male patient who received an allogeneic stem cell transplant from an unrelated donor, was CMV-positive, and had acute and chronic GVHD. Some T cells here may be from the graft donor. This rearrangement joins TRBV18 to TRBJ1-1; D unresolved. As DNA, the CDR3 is TGTGCCAGCTCACCCTCGGGTAGCACTGAAGCTTTCTTT. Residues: CASSPSGSTEAFF.